Following are 30 T cell receptor beta chains from one sample sequenced in a study of OX40 agonist ivuxolimab in advanced cancers. Libraries were built with the immunoSEQ multiplex PCR assay. TCRdb limited this immuneACCESS table to in-frame rearrangements with V and J called. A share of clones is missing; checked studies link under half to unresolved V genes, and the rest is unexplained. This sample is represented by approximately 86,000 clones; approximately 90% of them were singletons. The top ten clonotypes cover less than 0.35% of the sample. The starting material was CD4+ or CD8+ T cells sorted from blood, obtained in a trial of the OX40 agonist ivuxolimab. These receptors came from an adult with an advanced solid tumor such as melanoma, head and neck, liver or kidney cancer.

This clone was recorded only once. J is TRBJ1-3 and V is TRBV7-2; weak D call: TRBD1 (5 bases). The germline V gene has CDR1 SGHTA and CDR2 FQGNSA. This CDR3 is built from 16 residues. Deletions cut 5 bases from V and 0 bases from J, with 14 bases between. CDR3 in amino acids: CASSPLGAGSGNTIYF. The CDR3 nucleotides are TGTGCCAGCAGCCCCCTAGGGGCCGGCTCTGGAAACACCATATATTTT.

The gene calls are TRBV2 and TRBJ1-3; 8 bases agree with TRBD1. V shed 6 bases, J shed 3 bases, and the junction held 25 bases outside the gene matches. The V gene's germline CDR1 is SNHLY and CDR2 FYNNEI. This CDR3 contains 21 residues. The CDR3, as DNA: TGTGCCAGCAGGGGAGGGGGTCACAGGAATCTCGGACAGGGTAGTGGAAACACCATATATTTT. Its protein is CASRGGGHRNLGQGSGNTIYF.

CDR3 loop: CASSEGPSQYF. CDR3 nucleotide sequence: TGTGCCAGCAGTGAGGGGCCTTCCCAGTACTTC. This chain joins TRBV6-1 and TRBJ2-5; possibly TRBD1 for D (5 bases). Germline lookup yields CDR1 MNHNS and CDR2 SASEGT. This CDR3 is 11 amino acids long. Deletions cut 3 bases from V and 9 bases from J, with 8 bases between.

The chain recombines TRBV29-1 with TRBJ1-5; 7 bases are a match to TRBD1. This CDR3 contains 13 residues. The germline V gene encodes CDR1 SQVTM and CDR2 ANQGSEA. With 3 bases clipped from V and 7 bases from J, the junction kept 6 bases outside the gene matches. As DNA, the CDR3 is TGCAGCGTTGAGGACAGGAGCGGGCAGCCCCAGCATTTT. Translating it yields CSVEDRSGQPQHF. Full variable domain (remainder filled in from reference TRBV29-1 and TRBJ1-5): SAVISQKPSRDICQRGTSLTIQCQVDSQVTMMFWYRQQPGQSLTLIATANQGSEATYESGFVIDKFPISRPNLTFSTLTVSNMSPEDSSIYLCSVEDRSGQPQHFGDGTRLSIL.

The CDR3: CASSEFGSSRNNEQFF. CDR3 DNA: TGTGCCAGCAGTGAATTCGGGAGCTCTAGGAACAATGAGCAGTTCTTC. The chain employs TRBV25-1 and TRBJ2-1, with D tentatively TRBD2 (6 bases). Per the germline V gene, CDR1 is MGHDK and CDR2 is SYGVNS. V dropped 1 base and J dropped 5 bases, with 15 bases sitting between them. This CDR3 contains 16 residues.

This chain connects TRBV6-1 to TRBJ1-2; the D gene is possibly TRBD1 (5 bases). The germline CDR1 and CDR2 sequences are MNHNS and SASEGT. This CDR3 has 16 residues. Deletions cut 2 bases from V and 4 bases from J, with 17 bases between. This chain's CDR3 is CASSEFFQGWGYGYTF. Written as DNA, the CDR3 is TGTGCCAGCAGTGAATTTTTTCAGGGCTGGGGCTATGGCTACACCTTC.

The chain couples TRBV4-2 to TRBJ2-3, with 10 bases matching TRBD2. The CDR3 runs 17 residues. V lost 0 bases and J lost 6; bases outside the gene matches: 9. The V gene's germline CDR1 is LGHNA and CDR2 YNFKEQ. The CDR3 region has the DNA TGTGCCAGCAGCCAAGATTCTGGAGCGGGGGGGCGTGATACGCAGTATTTT. This sequence encodes CASSQDSGAGGRDTQYF.

This clone was counted once. The chain links TRBV28 to TRBJ2-7, with a weak D call TRBD2 (5 bases). The CDR3 runs 13 residues. V lost 5 bases, J lost 2 bases, and 10 bases lay in between. Germline CDR1 reads MDHEN; CDR2 reads SYDVKM. CDR3 coding DNA: TGTGCCAGCAGTACCGGGAACCCCTACGAGCAGTACTTC. It is translated as CASSTGNPYEQYF. The variable domain in full, completed from reference TRBV28 and TRBJ2-7, reads DVKVTQSSRYLVKRTGEKVFLECVQDMDHENMFWYRQDPGLGLRLIYFSYDVKMKEKGDIPEGYSVSREKKERFSLILESASTNQTSMYLCASSTGNPYEQYFGPGTRLTVT.

V gene TRBV28 combines with J gene TRBJ2-1; 8 bases agree with TRBD2. Germline V gene lookup returns CDR1 MDHEN and CDR2 SYDVKM. The junction had 4 bases not matched to a gene; V was cut back by 6 bases and J by 3 bases. The CDR3 sequence is 14 residues long. The CDR3 sequence is CASSPGGGYNEQFF. CDR3 coding DNA: TGTGCCAGCAGCCCCGGGGGGGGCTACAATGAGCAGTTCTTC.

The chain couples TRBV7-8 to TRBJ2-3; D gene unclear. Germline CDR1 SGHVS, CDR2 FQNEAQ. The length of the CDR3 is 15 residues. The V and J ends lost 3 bases and 0 bases respectively, with 10 bases between them. The CDR3 loop is CASSLVSLSTDTQYF. As DNA, the CDR3 is TGTGCCAGCAGCTTGGTGTCACTCAGCACAGATACGCAGTATTTT.

The chain carries TRBV5-8 and TRBJ1-3; D is unresolved. CDR3 size: 16 residues. From germline, CDR1 is SGHTS and CDR2 YDEGEE. The V and J ends lost 5 bases and 0 bases respectively, with 15 bases between them. CDR3 sequence (DNA): TGTGCCAGCAGGAGATGTCCGGTCGTCTCTGGAAACACCATATATTTT. Its protein is CASRRCPVVSGNTIYF.

The rearrangement joins TRBV21-1 to TRBJ2-1; TRBD1, the table's D call, was not compared with the DNA. TRBV21-1 is shown as a pseudogene. The CDR3 runs to 16 residues. CDR3 loop: CASSKLGHARYNEQFF. The CDR3 bases are TGTGCCAGCAGCAAATTAGGACACGCTCGCTACAATGAGCAGTTCTTC.

V usage is TRBV20-1 and J usage is TRBJ2-2; tentatively, D is TRBD2 (5 bases). Per germline, CDR1 DFQATT and CDR2 SNEGSKA (reference sequence). Trimming cost V 6 bases and J 7 bases, with 9 bases left between them. The CDR3 is made up of 11 amino acids. CDR3 coding DNA: TGCAGTGCCAATGAGGGCGGGGAGCTGTTTTTT. It encodes CSANEGGELFF.

V and J are TRBV10-3 and TRBJ2-3; unclear D gene. Trimming left V 2 bases short and J 4 bases short, with 7 bases between. The CDR3 runs 13 residues. CDR1 and CDR2 (germline): ENHRY, SYGVKD. CDR3 bases: TGTGCCATCAGTGAGCCGGCTGCAGATACGCAGTATTTT. Amino acids: CAISEPAADTQYF.

This sequence joins TRBV7-2 and TRBJ2-7, with 7 positions matching TRBD1. The CDR3 covers 13 residues. CDR1 and CDR2 from the germline V gene are SGHTA and FQGNSA. J gave up 7 bases and V 1 base, and 4 bases lay outside the gene matches. CDR3: CASSLGQGEEQYF. The CDR3 DNA reads TGTGCCAGCAGCTTAGGACAGGGTGAAGAGCAGTACTTC.

The chain employs TRBV28 and TRBJ1-1, with D hard to call. V dropped 4 bases and J dropped 12 bases, with 30 bases sitting between them. Germline-derived CDR1 and CDR2 are MDHEN and SYDVKM. CDR3 length: 17 residues. This chain's CDR3 is CASSSPGFDEGGLRTFF. CDR3 coding DNA: TGTGCCAGCAGTTCTCCGGGCTTTGACGAGGGTGGCCTAAGGACTTTCTTT.

The J gene is TRBJ2-1, the V gene TRBV2; 13 nucleotides line up with TRBD2. This CDR3 region has 15 residues. V trimming: 6 bases; J trimming: 6 bases; junction bases outside the gene matches: 5. Germline CDR1 reads SNHLY; CDR2 reads FYNNEI. The CDR3 region is CASRALAGGLNEQFF. CDR3 nucleotide sequence: TGTGCCAGCAGAGCACTAGCGGGAGGGCTCAATGAGCAGTTCTTC.

The rearrangement links TRBV7-2 to TRBJ2-5, with D unclear. The V gene's germline CDR1 is SGHTA and CDR2 FQGNSA. The CDR3 consists of 14 residues. V was cut by 5 bases and J by 0 bases, with 10 bases left in between. CDR3 DNA sequence: TGTGCCAGCAGCCGAGACGGATACCAAGAGACCCAGTACTTC. Translation gives CASSRDGYQETQYF.

The J gene is TRBJ2-7, the V gene TRBV7-6, with 11 bases matching TRBD1. V lost 2 bases, J lost 5 bases, and 8 bases stayed unmatched. The V gene's germline CDR1 is SGHVS and CDR2 FNYEAQ. The CDR3 totals 16 residues. The CDR3 bases are TGTGCCAGCAGCTTATTTGGGACAGGGGGGTTTGACGAGCAGTACTTC. It encodes CASSLFGTGGFDEQYF. The complete variable domain, with remaining parts taken from reference TRBV7-6 and TRBJ2-7, reads GAGVSQSPRYKVTKRGQDVALRCDPISGHVSLYWYRQALGQGPEFLTYFNYEAQQDKSGLPNDRFSAERPEGSISTLTIQRTEQRDSAMYRCASSLFGTGGFDEQYFGPGTRLTVT.

The chain couples TRBV7-2 to TRBJ2-1, with TRBD2 as a possible D gene (5 bases). Trimming left V 1 base short and J 6 bases short, with 10 bases between. The CDR3 totals 14 residues. Germline V gene data show CDR1 as SGHTA and CDR2 as FQGNSA. This CDR3 reads CASSLVVRGNEQFF. The CDR3 region has the DNA TGTGCCAGCAGCTTAGTAGTCCGGGGCAATGAGCAGTTCTTC.

This clone showed up just once. The gene calls are TRBV4-2 and TRBJ1-6; TRBD1 matches at 7 bases. Germline trimming cut 0 bases from V and 8 bases from J; bases unmatched to any gene: 4. CDR3 size: 15 residues. Germline V lookup: CDR1 LGHNA, CDR2 YNFKEQ. The CDR3 reads CASSQEDRADSPLHF. The CDR3 region has the DNA TGTGCCAGCAGCCAAGAAGACAGGGCAGATTCACCCCTCCACTTT.

This clone occurred a few times. J is TRBJ2-1 and V is TRBV18; TRBD2 aligns across 10 bases. Trimming removed 5 bases from V and 10 bases from J; junction bases left unmatched: 8. Germline V gene data show CDR1 as KGHSH and CDR2 as LQKENI. The CDR3 spans 14 residues. CDR3 DNA sequence: TGTGCCAGCTCATCCTCCGGAGCGGGAGGGGAGCAGTTCTTC. Encoded protein: CASSSSGAGGEQFF. Together with reference TRBV18 and TRBJ2-1, the CDR3 gives the full variable domain: NAGVMQNPRHLVRRRGQEARLRCSPMKGHSHVYWYRQLPEEGLKFMVYLQKENIIDESGMPKERFSAEFPKEGPSILRIQQVVRGDSAAYFCASSSSGAGGEQFFGPGTRLTVL.

The J gene is TRBJ1-2, the V gene TRBV5-1; perhaps TRBD1 as D (6 bases). Germline V lookup: CDR1 SGHRS, CDR2 YFSETQ. This CDR3 is built from 14 residues. V was shortened by 0 bases and J by 8 bases, with 14 bases between the two germline ends. CDR3 DNA: TGCGCCAGCAGCTTGGCCACGACAGGCGGGGGCTACACCTTC. Amino acids: CASSLATTGGGYTF.

This clone has only a few counts. V is TRBV7-2 and J is TRBJ2-1; TRBD2 aligns across 7 bases. Trimming took 5 bases from V and 12 from J; bases not matched to a gene: 16. CDR3 length: 15 residues. Per the germline V gene, CDR1 is SGHTA and CDR2 is FQGNSA. CDR3 sequence (DNA): TGTGCCAGCAGCAAAGCGGGACTTACCTTAAGGGGGCAGTTCTTC. Translating it yields CASSKAGLTLRGQFF.

This clone has just one count. The rearrangement joins TRBV27 to TRBJ1-1, with 7 bases fitting TRBD1. CDR3 length: 14 residues. V lost 5 bases to trimming and J lost 2 bases; unmatched junction nucleotides: 5. The germline V gene has CDR1 MNHEY and CDR2 SMNVEV (reference sequence). CDR3 nucleotide sequence: TGTGCCAGCAGTCTCGACAGGGTCAACACTGAAGCTTTCTTT. It specifies CASSLDRVNTEAFF.

The chain is built from TRBV5-1 and TRBJ1-1; possibly TRBD1 for D (5 bases). This CDR3 region has 14 residues. Trimming pared 7 bases from V and 3 bases from J, leaving 16 bases between. Germline CDR1 is SGHRS and CDR2 is YFSETQ. CDR3 region: CASGHRGEDTEAFF. CDR3 nucleotide sequence: TGCGCCAGCGGTCATCGGGGGGAGGACACTGAAGCTTTCTTT.

The chain uses TRBV6-6 and TRBJ2-3, with 7 bases that match TRBD2. V lost 2 bases to trimming and J lost 0 bases; unmatched junction nucleotides: 5. Germline V lookup: CDR1 MNHNY, CDR2 SVGAGI (reference sequence). The CDR3 has 16 amino acids. CDR3 sequence (DNA): TGTGCCAGCAGTTACGGGGAGCGGGACAGCACAGATACGCAGTATTTT. Translating gives CASSYGERDSTDTQYF.

This clone has only a few counts. The rearrangement uses TRBV4-2 and TRBJ1-4; 7 positions agree with TRBD1. The V and J ends lost 1 base and 8 bases, in that order; junction bases with no gene match: 7. The CDR3 covers 15 residues. Germline V lookup: CDR1 LGHNA, CDR2 YNFKEQ. CDR3 DNA sequence: TGTGCCAGCAGCCAAGTAGGGCCAGGGGGAGAAAAACTGTTTTTT. Residues: CASSQVGPGGEKLFF.

The chain has TRBV5-1 and TRBJ2-7, with a tentative D call TRBD2 (6 bases). Germline assignment: CDR1 SGHRS and CDR2 YFSETQ. The CDR3 has 14 amino acids. V lost 4 bases and J lost 7, with 18 bases in between. This chain's CDR3 is CASSPPGRKGEQYF. As DNA, the CDR3 is TGCGCCAGCAGCCCCCCCGGGAGAAAAGGGGAGCAGTACTTC. Using reference TRBV5-1 and TRBJ2-7 for the parts outside the CDR3, the full variable domain is KAGVTQTPRYLIKTRGQQVTLSCSPISGHRSVSWYQQTPGQGLQFLFEYFSETQRNKGNFPGRFSGRQFSNSRSEMNVSTLELGDSALYLCASSPPGRKGEQYFGPGTRLTVT.

This clone was counted once. The chain joins TRBV19 to TRBJ2-7; D gene unclear. Trimming pared 10 bases from V and 2 bases from J, leaving 21 bases between. Germline-derived CDR1 and CDR2 are LNHDA and SQIVND (reference sequence). This CDR3 spans 15 amino acids. CDR3 in DNA: TGTGCCACCCAATTAGCCGCGATAAGCGCCTACGAGCAGTACTTC. The encoded protein is CATQLAAISAYEQYF.